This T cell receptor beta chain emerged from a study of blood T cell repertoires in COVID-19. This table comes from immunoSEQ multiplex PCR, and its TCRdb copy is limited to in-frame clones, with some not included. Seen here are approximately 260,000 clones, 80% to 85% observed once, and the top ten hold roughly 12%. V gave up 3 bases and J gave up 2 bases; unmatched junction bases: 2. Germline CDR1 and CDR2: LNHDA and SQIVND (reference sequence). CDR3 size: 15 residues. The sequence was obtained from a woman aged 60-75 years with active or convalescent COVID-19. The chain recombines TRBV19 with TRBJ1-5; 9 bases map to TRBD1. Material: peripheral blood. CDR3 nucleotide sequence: TGTGCCAGTAGTATGGGACAGGGCGGCAATCAGCCCCAGCATTTT. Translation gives CASSMGQGGNQPQHF.